The T cell receptor beta chain under discussion was sequenced for a study of T cell repertoires in cytomegalovirus infection. Study-level information: Based on public TCR beta signatures, there were indications of CMV infection and of a matching HLA type.

Of note for this clonotype: No antigen is known for it.

The V gene lost 0 bases and the J gene lost 4 bases, with 13 bases spanning the gap. The CDR3 contains 16 residues. Germline CDR1 SGHNT, CDR2 YENEEA. TCRdb reprocessed the reads with MiXCR, giving one entry per CDR3 protein. The sample shows fewer than 900,000 distinct CDR3 sequences, almost 30% of them seen only once. Material: cultured CD8+ T cells from PBMCs, obtained from culture after CMV antigen stimulation. This sequence joins TRBV11-3 and TRBJ2-1; D gene unclear. The clonotype originates from a human donor in good health (CMV status not recorded). Some clones in this sample may be carry-over from other donors' samples. CDR3 DNA: TGTGCCAGCAGCTTAGATTACACCCCTGAATACAATGAGCAGTTCTTC. Amino acid sequence: CASSLDYTPEYNEQFF.